This T cell receptor beta chain emerged from a study of long-term antiretroviral therapy in people with HIV. It was version v3.0 of the immunoSEQ assay that was run at survey level. TCRdb's copy holds only in-frame clones and misses some; the assay was immunoSEQ multiplex PCR. The table has tens of thousands of clones, approximately 86% seen once. The CDR3 is made up of 15 amino acids. In germline, CDR1 is MNHEY, CDR2 SVGAGI. J lost 4 bases, V lost 3 bases, and 5 bases had no gene match. Study-level results: Dominant in the repertoire at all time points were clones expanded before ART.

This clone was detected only once. Its target is not known. Specimen: unsorted PBMCs, collected 1.2 years after starting antiretroviral therapy. The sequence was obtained from a man between 45 and 60 years old with HIV. The V call is TRBV6-5, the J call TRBJ2-2, with TRBD1 matching over 7 bases. CDR3 in amino acids: CASSYTGVGTGELFF. The CDR3 DNA reads TGTGCCAGCAGTTATACAGGGGTGGGCACCGGGGAGCTGTTTTTT.